This entry is about one T cell receptor (beta chain). The antigen is unknown. The treatment here: oral pan-JAK inhibitor, 5-10 mg twice daily. Reverse transcribed after extraction, RNA yielded cDNA as the sequencing template. Sequenced by immunoSEQ multiplex PCR; TCRdb stores in-frame clones only, minus some. The sample lists about 270,000 clones, roughly 63% seen once, with about 0.9% in the top ten. This sample is part of a study of CD8+ T cells in alopecia areata. Study-wide context: The study gave treated patients oral tofacitinib at 5 to 10 mg twice daily. The share of scalp area affected provided the severity score for treated patients. The study's findings and limits: Between patients, shared TCR sequences were less clear than in mice. This was possibly due in part to HLA diversity in the patient population. Tofacitinib yielded significantly lower scalp clonality and fewer expanded CD8+ clones among the top 100.

This TCR was sampled from a human donor with alopecia areata. Sequencing used CD4+ T cells sorted from blood, obtained between weeks 51 and 54, from a patient treated with tofacitinib.

CDR3: CASSLRQGRFEETQYF. CDR3 DNA: TGTGCCAGCAGCCTAAGACAGGGTCGGTTTGAAGAGACCCAGTACTTC. This chain links TRBV7-6 with TRBJ2-5; 7 bases agree with TRBD1. V lost 5 bases to trimming and J lost 3 bases; unmatched junction nucleotides: 12. From germline, CDR1 is SGHVS and CDR2 FNYEAQ. The CDR3 is 16 residues long. The full variable domain, with the rest looked up from reference TRBV7-6 and TRBJ2-5, is GAGVSQSPRYKVTKRGQDVALRCDPISGHVSLYWYRQALGQGPEFLTYFNYEAQQDKSGLPNDRFSAERPEGSISTLTIQRTEQRDSAMYRCASSLRQGRFEETQYFGPGTRLLVL.